The 7 T cell receptor beta chains below all came from one sample that was sequenced in a study of blood T cell repertoires in COVID-19. Measured with immunoSEQ multiplex PCR; TCRdb has only the in-frame clones, and not every one. The sample has some 310,000 clones; 85% to 90% are singletons. The sample comprised PBMCs or T cells enriched from blood (not recorded which). The receptor set was obtained from a woman aged 30 to 39 who had recovered from COVID-19.

In nucleotides, the CDR3 is TGTGCCAGCAGCATCGGGACAGGGTATGAAAAACTGTTTTTT. The encoded protein is CASSIGTGYEKLFF. V and J are TRBV5-5 and TRBJ1-4; 9 positions agree with TRBD1. V shed 4 bases, J shed 6 bases, and the junction held 4 bases outside the gene matches. CDR3 length: 14 residues. CDR1 and CDR2 from the germline V gene are SGHKS and YYEKEE (reference sequence).

This sequence joins TRBV11-2 and TRBJ2-7; 9 nucleotides line up with TRBD1. The length of the CDR3 is 15 residues. The V and J ends lost 6 bases and 3 bases, in that order; junction bases with no gene match: 9. Germline CDR1 SGHAT, CDR2 FQNNGV. The CDR3 region is CASRNWGQGVYEQYF. CDR3 nucleotides: TGTGCCAGCAGAAACTGGGGACAGGGCGTCTACGAGCAGTACTTC.

The CDR3 spells CAWTPLRSGNEQYF. CDR3 nucleotides: TGTGCCTGGACCCCTCTCCGTTCGGGAAACGAGCAGTACTTC. The chain combines TRBV30 with TRBJ2-7; perhaps TRBD2 as D (5 bases). Germline V gives CDR1 GTSNPN, CDR2 SVGIG (reference sequence). The CDR3 extends over 14 amino acids. With 4 bases removed from V and 5 bases from J, the gap between germline ends came to 18 bases.

The V and J genes are TRBV7-3 and TRBJ2-7; tentatively, D is TRBD2 (6 bases). This CDR3 is built from 14 residues. Per the germline V gene, CDR1 is SGHTA and CDR2 is FQGTGA. V dropped 2 bases and J dropped 3 bases, with 11 bases sitting between them. The CDR3 region is CASSLGGPGYEQYF. The DNA of the CDR3 is TGTGCCAGCAGCTTAGGAGGGCCGGGCTACGAGCAGTACTTC. The full variable domain, in which reference TRBV7-3 and TRBJ2-7 provide the parts outside the CDR3, is GAGVSQTPSNKVTEKGKYVELRCDPISGHTALYWYRQSLGQGPEFLIYFQGTGAADDSGLPNDRFFAVRPEGSVSTLKIQRTERGDSAVYLCASSLGGPGYEQYFGPGTRLTVT.

The CDR3 sequence is CASSTGGLGSPLHF. The CDR3 nucleotides are TGTGCCAGCAGCACAGGGGGCCTGGGTTCACCCCTCCACTTT. J is TRBJ1-6 and V is TRBV7-9; the match to TRBD1 covers 9 bases. This CDR3 spans 14 amino acids. CDR1 is SEHNR, CDR2 FQNEAQ, per germline (reference sequence). V trimming: 5 bases; J trimming: 9 bases; junction bases outside the gene matches: 5.

The chain links TRBV19 to TRBJ2-3; 9 bases match TRBD1. The length of the CDR3 is 15 residues. The germline gives CDR1 LNHDA, CDR2 SQIVND (reference sequence). V lost 5 bases and J lost 2; bases outside the gene matches: 5. Here the CDR3 reads CASSRRDRDTDTQYF. The CDR3 DNA reads TGTGCCAGTAGTCGGCGGGACAGGGACACAGATACGCAGTATTTT. Using reference TRBV19 and TRBJ2-3 for the parts outside the CDR3, the full variable domain is DGGITQSPKYLFRKEGQNVTLSCEQNLNHDAMYWYRQDPGQGLRLIYYSQIVNDFQKGDIAEGYSVSREKKESFPLTVTSAQKNPTAFYLCASSRRDRDTDTQYFGPGTRLTVL.

The rearrangement links TRBV14 to TRBJ2-3; 9 nucleotides align to TRBD1. V shed 4 bases and J 6 bases; nucleotides not matched to a gene: 5. CDR3 length: 14 amino acids. Germline V CDR1 and CDR2: SGHDN, FVKESK. The CDR3 sequence: CASSRQGGGDTQYF. The CDR3 DNA reads TGTGCCAGCAGCCGACAGGGGGGTGGTGATACGCAGTATTTT.